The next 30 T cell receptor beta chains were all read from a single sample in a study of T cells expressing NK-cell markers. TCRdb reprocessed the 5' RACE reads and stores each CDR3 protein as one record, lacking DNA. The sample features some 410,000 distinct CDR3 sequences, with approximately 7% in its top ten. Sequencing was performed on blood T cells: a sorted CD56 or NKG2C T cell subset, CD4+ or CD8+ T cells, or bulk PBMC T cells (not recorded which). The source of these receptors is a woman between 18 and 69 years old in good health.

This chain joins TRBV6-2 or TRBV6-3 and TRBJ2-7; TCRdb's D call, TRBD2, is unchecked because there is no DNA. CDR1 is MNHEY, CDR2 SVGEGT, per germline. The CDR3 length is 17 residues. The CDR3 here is CASSPGSLGTLSYEQYF.

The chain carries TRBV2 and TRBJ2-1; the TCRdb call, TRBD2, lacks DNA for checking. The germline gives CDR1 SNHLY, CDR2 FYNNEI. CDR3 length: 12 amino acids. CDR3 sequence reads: CASSQLVVEQFF.

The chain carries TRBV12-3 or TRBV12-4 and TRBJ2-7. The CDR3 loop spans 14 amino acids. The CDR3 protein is CASSLGTTNYEQYF.

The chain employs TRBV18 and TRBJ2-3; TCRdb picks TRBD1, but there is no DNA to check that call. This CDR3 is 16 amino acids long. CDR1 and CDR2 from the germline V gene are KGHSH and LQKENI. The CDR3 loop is CASSPSRHNEVDTQYF.

CDR3 sequence: CASSLVGRDRGVNTEAFF. The chain is built from TRBV11-2 and TRBJ1-1; TCRdb gives TRBD1 as the D gene, but with no DNA this cannot be confirmed. Germline CDR1 and CDR2: SGHAT and FQNNGV. There are 18 residues in the CDR3. The variable domain in full, with the rest retrieved from reference TRBV11-2 and TRBJ1-1, is EAGVAQSPRYKIIEKRQSVAFWCNPISGHATLYWYQQILGQGPKLLIQFQNNGVVDDSQLPKDRFSAERLKGVDSTLKIQPAKLEDSAVYLCASSLVGRDRGVNTEAFFGQGTRLTVV.

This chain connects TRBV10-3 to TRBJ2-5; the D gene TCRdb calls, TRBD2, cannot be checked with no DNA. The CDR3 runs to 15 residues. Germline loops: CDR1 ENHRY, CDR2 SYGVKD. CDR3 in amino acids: CAISDPGLGEETQYF.

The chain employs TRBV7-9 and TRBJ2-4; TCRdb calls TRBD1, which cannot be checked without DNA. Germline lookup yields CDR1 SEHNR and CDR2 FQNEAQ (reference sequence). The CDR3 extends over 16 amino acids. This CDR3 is CASSLQGELAKNIQYF.

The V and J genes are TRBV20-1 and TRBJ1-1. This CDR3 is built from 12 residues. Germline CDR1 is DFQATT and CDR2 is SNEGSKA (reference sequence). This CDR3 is CSALKGNTEAFF.

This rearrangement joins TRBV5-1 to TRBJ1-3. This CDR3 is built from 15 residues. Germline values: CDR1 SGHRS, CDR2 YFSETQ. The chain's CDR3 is CASSLVWDPGNTIYF.

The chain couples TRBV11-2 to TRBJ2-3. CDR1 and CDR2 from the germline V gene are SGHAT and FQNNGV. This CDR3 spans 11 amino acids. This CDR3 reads CASSPYNTQYF.

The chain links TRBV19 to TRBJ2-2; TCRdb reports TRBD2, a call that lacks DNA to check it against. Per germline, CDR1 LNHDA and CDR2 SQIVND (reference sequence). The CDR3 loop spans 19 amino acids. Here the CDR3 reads CASSTRIYLAGGYTGELFF.

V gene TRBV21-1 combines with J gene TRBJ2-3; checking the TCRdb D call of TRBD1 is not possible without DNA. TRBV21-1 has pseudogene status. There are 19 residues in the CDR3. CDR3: CASSKRRGDRDRGTDTQYF.

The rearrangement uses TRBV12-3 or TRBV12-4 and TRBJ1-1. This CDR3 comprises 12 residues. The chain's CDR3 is CASRQQNTEAFF.

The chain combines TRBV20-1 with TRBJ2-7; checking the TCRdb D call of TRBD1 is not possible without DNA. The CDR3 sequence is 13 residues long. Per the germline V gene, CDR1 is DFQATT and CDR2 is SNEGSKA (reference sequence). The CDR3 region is CSATDRPGYEQYF.

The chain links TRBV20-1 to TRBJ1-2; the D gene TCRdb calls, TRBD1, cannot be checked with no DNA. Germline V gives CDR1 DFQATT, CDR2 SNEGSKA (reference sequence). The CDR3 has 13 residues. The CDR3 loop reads CSARPGGGYGYTF.

CDR3 sequence: CSVVVPGEAYKQYF. The chain combines TRBV29-1 with TRBJ2-7; TCRdb's assignment of TRBD1 cannot be checked, as there is no DNA. The length of the CDR3 is 14 residues. CDR1 SQVTM and CDR2 ANQGSEA come from the germline V gene.

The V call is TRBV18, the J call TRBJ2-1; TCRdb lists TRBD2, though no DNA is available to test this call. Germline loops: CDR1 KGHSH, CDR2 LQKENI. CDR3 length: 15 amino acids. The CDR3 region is CASSGRTSGNNEQFF.

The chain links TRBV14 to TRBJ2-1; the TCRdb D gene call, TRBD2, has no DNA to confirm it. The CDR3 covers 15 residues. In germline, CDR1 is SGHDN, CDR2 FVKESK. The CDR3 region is CASSQLAGGFHEQFF. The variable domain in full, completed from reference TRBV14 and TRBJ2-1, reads EAGVTQFPSHSVIEKGQTVTLRCDPISGHDNLYWYRRVMGKEIKFLLHFVKESKQDESGMPNNRFLAERTGGTYSTLKVQPAELEDSGVYFCASSQLAGGFHEQFFGPGTRLTVL.

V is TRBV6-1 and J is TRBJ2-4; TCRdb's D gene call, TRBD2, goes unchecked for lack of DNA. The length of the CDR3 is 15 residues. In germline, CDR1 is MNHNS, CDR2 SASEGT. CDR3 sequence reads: CAAKEREATKNIQYF.

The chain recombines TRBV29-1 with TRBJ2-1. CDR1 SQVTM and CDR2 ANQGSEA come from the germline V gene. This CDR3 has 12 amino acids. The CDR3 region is CSVGGSYNEQFF.

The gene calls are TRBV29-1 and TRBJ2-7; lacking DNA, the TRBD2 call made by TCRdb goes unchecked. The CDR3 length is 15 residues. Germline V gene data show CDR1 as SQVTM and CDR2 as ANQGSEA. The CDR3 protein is CSVEEAGSAGYEQYF.

This chain's CDR3 is CASSFVASVGNTIYF. This chain links TRBV12-3 or TRBV12-4 with TRBJ1-3. The CDR3 is 15 amino acids.

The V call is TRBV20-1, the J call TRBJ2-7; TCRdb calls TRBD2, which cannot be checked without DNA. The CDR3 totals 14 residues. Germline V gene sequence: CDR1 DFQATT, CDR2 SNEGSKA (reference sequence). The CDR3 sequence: CSAPIAGGPNEQYF.

The CDR3 region is CSARDRHVGTEAFF. This chain uses TRBV20-1 with TRBJ1-1. The CDR3 totals 14 residues. Germline CDR1 reads DFQATT; CDR2 reads SNEGSKA (reference sequence).

This chain's CDR3 is CASSPHRDTKETQYF. V usage is TRBV12-3 or TRBV12-4 and J usage is TRBJ2-5; TCRdb proposes TRBD1, but this gene call is untestable without DNA. The CDR3 has 15 amino acids.

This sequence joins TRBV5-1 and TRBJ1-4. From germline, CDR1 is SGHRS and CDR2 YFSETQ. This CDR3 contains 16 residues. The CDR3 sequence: CASSLGQIGGYEKLFF.

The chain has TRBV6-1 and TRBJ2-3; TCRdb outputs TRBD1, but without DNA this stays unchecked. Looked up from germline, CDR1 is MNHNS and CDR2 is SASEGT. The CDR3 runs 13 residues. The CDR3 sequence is CASSTWDGDTQYF.

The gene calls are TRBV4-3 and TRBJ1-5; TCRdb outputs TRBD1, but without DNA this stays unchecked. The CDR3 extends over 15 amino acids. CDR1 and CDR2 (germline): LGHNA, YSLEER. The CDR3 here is CASSQDHRVGQPQHF.

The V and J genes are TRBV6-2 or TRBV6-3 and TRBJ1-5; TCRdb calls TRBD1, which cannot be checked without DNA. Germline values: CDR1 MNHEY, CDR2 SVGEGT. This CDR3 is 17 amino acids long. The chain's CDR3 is CASSRTRPQLSNQPQHF.

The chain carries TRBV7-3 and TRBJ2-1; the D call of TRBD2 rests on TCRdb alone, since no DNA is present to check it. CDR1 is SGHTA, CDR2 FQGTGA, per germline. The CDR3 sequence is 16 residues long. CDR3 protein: CASSLETSGSLNEQFF.